The 14 T cell receptor beta chains reported below all come from one sample, sequenced in a study of regulatory T cells in long-lasting Graves disease (dated by TCRdb to the early 2020s). Receptors were amplified or captured by multiplex PCR. Sequencer: Illumina HiSeq 4000. iRepertoire HTBI primers and Arm-PCR amplification of CDR3 regions were used to construct TCR beta libraries. The public reads were quality trimmed at Q25 with fastp and then assembled into clones with MiXCR by TCRdb, keeping productive beta chains. Every entry covers one CDR3 protein and lists the most common genes and DNA from its rows. The sample table lists a few hundred thousand distinct CDR3 sequences, around an eighth of them with a count of one. 8.5% to 10% of the sample rests with the top ten. Taken with the paper, the label for time point translates to: newly diagnosed GD, antithyroid drugs for less than 3 months. For both TCR sequencing and RNA sequencing, RNA was extracted from PBMCs using TRIzol.

Separately, the same data were catalogued under a study of T cells in Graves' hyperthyroidism and ophthalmopathy.

The sequences come from peripheral blood mononuclear cells (PBMCs), collected at new diagnosis, from a patient treated with antithyroid drugs. These receptors were obtained from a man aged 25 to 45 with Graves disease. Donor details come from another sample of the same person, matched by shared clones.

The chain joins TRBV14 to TRBJ2-4; the D is unclear. The length of the CDR3 is 12 residues. The ends were cut back, 2 bases at V and 6 bases at J, with 5 bases in the middle. Germline CDR1 reads SGHDN; CDR2 reads FVKESK. CDR3 loop: CASSQQSNIQYF. DNA for the CDR3: TGTGCCAGCAGCCAACAATCAAACATTCAGTACTTC.

This clonotype was seen at least ten times. The chain couples TRBV12-5 to TRBJ2-1; no definite D call. With 2 bases removed from V and 6 bases from J, the gap between germline ends came to 8 bases. This CDR3 is 13 amino acids long. The germline gives CDR1 LGHNT, CDR2 FRNRAP. The CDR3: CASGLSRVNEQFF. The CDR3 DNA follows: TGTGCTAGTGGTTTGTCACGGGTCAATGAGCAGTTCTTC.

This chain connects TRBV24-1 to TRBJ2-5, with D possibly TRBD2 on 6 matching bases. The CDR3 runs to 16 residues. From germline, CDR1 is KGHDR and CDR2 SFDVKD. Trimming left V 1 base short and J 0 bases short, with 11 bases between. The CDR3 region has the DNA TGTGCCACCAGTGATTTACCCCGGGGGTACCAAGAGACCCAGTACTTC. Translating gives CATSDLPRGYQETQYF.

This clonotype was recorded a few times. The CDR3 here is CASSYSRGPSYNEQFF. In DNA, the CDR3 is TGTGCCAGCAGTTACTCCCGGGGGCCCTCCTACAATGAGCAGTTCTTC. This chain joins TRBV6-2 or TRBV6-3 and TRBJ2-1, with D perhaps TRBD1 or TRBD2 (6 bases each). CDR1 and CDR2 from the germline V gene are MNHEY and SVGEGT. This CDR3 contains 16 residues. The germline V and J ends were trimmed by 0 bases and 0 bases, with 9 bases remaining between them.

This clonotype was detected many times. At one of its ends the junction is not consistent with the germline gene, which may arise from a read error. The rearrangement links TRBV12-3 or TRBV12-4 to TRBJ2-5, with D possibly being TRBD1 (5 bases). The CDR3 totals 14 residues. The DNA of the CDR3 is TGTGCCAGCAGCTTAGGGGTAGCAGGAGAGACCCAGTACTTC. Translating gives CASSLGVAGETQYF.

In regard to this clonotype: This clone may be a read error of a much larger clone one base away. V and J are TRBV30 and TRBJ1-1, with D unresolved. The V gene's germline CDR1 is GTSNPN and CDR2 SVGIG (reference sequence). The CDR3 consists of 13 residues. As DNA, the CDR3 is TGTACCTGGAGTGTACGTAGAGATACTGAAGCTTTCTTT. Its protein product is CTWSVRRDTEAFF.

This CDR3 is CASRGGGKIYEQYF. The CDR3 region has the DNA TGTGCCAGTAGGGGGGGAGGGAAAATCTACGAGCAGTACTTC. The chain joins TRBV6-4 to TRBJ2-7, with TRBD2 as a possible D gene (7 bases). With 9 bases removed from V and 3 bases from J, the gap between germline ends came to 18 bases. From germline, CDR1 is MRHNA and CDR2 SNTAGT. The CDR3 loop spans 14 amino acids.

In this sample, this clonotype turned up a few times. The J gene is TRBJ2-1, the V gene TRBV20-1; 14 positions match TRBD2. Losses at the gene ends were 4 bases for V and 9 bases for J; bases not matched to a gene: 5. CDR3 length equals 14 residues. CDR1 and CDR2 (germline): DFQATT, SNEGSKA (reference sequence). The CDR3 region is CSAKPGLAGAEQFF. The CDR3 nucleotides read TGCAGTGCTAAACCGGGACTAGCGGGAGCTGAGCAGTTCTTC.

This clonotype has a count of ten or more. The V and J genes are TRBV7-9 and TRBJ1-5; D gene ambiguous. This CDR3 is built from 14 residues. The germline V gene encodes CDR1 SEHNR and CDR2 FQNEAQ (reference sequence). V dropped 4 bases and J dropped 4 bases, with 11 bases sitting between them. The CDR3 DNA follows: TGTGCCAGCAGCTCAGAGTCGCGTAATCAGCCCCAGCATTTT. This codes for CASSSESRNQPQHF.

This clonotype was observed at least ten times. The chain uses TRBV7-8 and TRBJ1-5, with D perhaps matching TRBD1 (5 bases). Germline values: CDR1 SGHVS, CDR2 FQNEAQ. Trimming cost V 8 bases and J 0 bases, with 17 bases left between them. This CDR3 contains 16 residues. The CDR3 nucleotides are TGTGCCAGCTCTAGGGGCTACGTAGATAGCAATCAGCCCCAGCATTTT. Translating it yields CASSRGYVDSNQPQHF.

The table lists this clonotype with a few counts. This rearrangement joins TRBV9 to TRBJ1-2; D is undetermined. The length of the CDR3 is 12 residues. The V end was cut by 4 bases, the J end by 0 bases, with 4 bases between. CDR1 and CDR2 (germline): SGDLS, YYNGEE. For the CDR3, the DNA is TGTGCCAGCAGCTCTACTAACTATGGCTACACCTTC. It encodes CASSSTNYGYTF.

In its sample, this clonotype was seen a few times. The chain couples TRBV29-1 to TRBJ2-7; D is ambiguous. V lost 7 bases and J 4 bases, leaving 14 bases between the germline ends. The CDR3 extends over 12 amino acids. Germline loops: CDR1 SQVTM, CDR2 ANQGSEA. The CDR3 bases are TGCAGCGCTAATCTCGGCGGATACGAGCAGTACTTC. Its translation: CSANLGGYEQYF.

This clonotype was recorded many times. The chain recombines TRBV6-1 with TRBJ2-1, with 9 positions matching TRBD2. CDR1 is MNHNS, CDR2 SASEGT, per germline. The CDR3 loop spans 15 amino acids. The V gene end was trimmed by 4 bases and the J gene end by 3 bases; junction bases not matched to a gene: 4. The CDR3 coding sequence is TGTGCCAGCAGTGTAAGCGGGAGGAACTACAATGAGCAGTTCTTC. This translates into CASSVSGRNYNEQFF.

This clonotype appeared a few times. This chain connects TRBV20-1 to TRBJ2-5, with 9 positions matching TRBD2. There are 15 residues in the CDR3. Trimming took 3 bases from V and 4 from J; bases not matched to a gene: 9. CDR1 and CDR2 (germline): DFQATT, SNEGSKA (reference sequence). DNA for the CDR3: TGCAGTGCTAGCTCGGGAGAAGCGGGAGGAGAGACCCAGTACTTC. It translates to CSASSGEAGGETQYF.